The sequence of this T cell receptor beta chain was determined in a study of brain T cells in children with intractable seizures (dated by TCRdb to 2020 to 2023). For the study in its entirety: Resected brain tissue from about 50 pediatric epilepsy surgery cases was initially screened for immune gene transcripts with a NanoString immunology panel. Among the approximately 12 selected surgery cases, eight also had pre-surgery blood sequenced, leaving four with brain tissue only.

Study-wide conclusions, independent of this receptor: Viral specificity was inferred only from CDR3 sequence similarity, and patients' HCMV serostatus was unknown. Because sequencing depth differed between pre- and post-surgery blood, the absence of clones from the pre-surgery sample may reflect undersampling.

The immunoSEQ assay was applied to genomic DNA to generate the TCR beta chain sequences. On the study's bioinformatics: CDR3 sequences that did not begin with the conserved framework cysteine at position 104 were removed by hand. Clonality was calculated as one minus the normalized Shannon's Diversity Index, with values ranging from 0 (maximal diversity) to 1 (oligoclonal). Chi-squared comparison-of-proportions tests assessed whether the same CDR3 differed in frequency between samples, such as brain versus blood. Public clonotypes were identified through searches of immuneACCESS, and similarity to known antiviral clonotypes was evaluated with the VDJdb browser. Imported from immuneACCESS, the table was reduced by TCRdb to in-frame sequences with V and J called. These copies leave out some clones; in studies compared against another copy, an unresolved V gene accounts for under half, and the cause of the remainder is not known. V, J and clone size reflect that table, while D and trimming were determined from the DNA. Recorded for this sample are about 340,000 clones; 93% of them occurred a single time. 4.5% to 7% of the sample is taken by the ten largest.

CDR1 and CDR2 were assigned from the germline V gene as KGHDR and SFDVKD. V is cut by 1 base and J by 2 bases, and the space between the germline ends is 12 bases. From the cysteine up to the phenylalanine, the CDR3 has a length of 16 residues. Left in the record is the CDR3 DNA by itself, 48 bases read in frame from the first base. To note about this clone: Its antigen is not yet known. No much larger clone is present one base from it, and per-base qualities are unavailable.

The meaning of the sample's time point label: blood from clinic visit 5 months post-surgery; TSC patient then seizure free. The surgery cases that showed the highest brain T cell transcript signatures were chosen for TCR beta chain sequencing of brain tissue, and of blood when it was available. Prior to surgery, the patients had been treated with at least one anti-epileptic drug. TCR-sequenced patients were children with drug-resistant epilepsy due to tuberous sclerosis complex, focal cortical dysplasia, Rasmussen encephalitis or hemimegalencephaly. Bulk genomic DNA was extracted from unsorted brain tissue and whole blood with the Monarch genomic DNA purification kit.

This sequence was found in a boy in the first two years of life with tuberous sclerosis and intractable seizures. This receptor chain uses TRBV24-1 and TRBJ2-3; TRBD2 could be the D gene, as 6 bases match. The starting material was peripheral blood, obtained approximately 5 months after surgery. CDR3 sequence: CATSDLVAAPTDTQYF. The DNA reads TGTGCCACCAGTGATTTAGTAGCGGCTCCCACAGATACGCAGTATTTT.